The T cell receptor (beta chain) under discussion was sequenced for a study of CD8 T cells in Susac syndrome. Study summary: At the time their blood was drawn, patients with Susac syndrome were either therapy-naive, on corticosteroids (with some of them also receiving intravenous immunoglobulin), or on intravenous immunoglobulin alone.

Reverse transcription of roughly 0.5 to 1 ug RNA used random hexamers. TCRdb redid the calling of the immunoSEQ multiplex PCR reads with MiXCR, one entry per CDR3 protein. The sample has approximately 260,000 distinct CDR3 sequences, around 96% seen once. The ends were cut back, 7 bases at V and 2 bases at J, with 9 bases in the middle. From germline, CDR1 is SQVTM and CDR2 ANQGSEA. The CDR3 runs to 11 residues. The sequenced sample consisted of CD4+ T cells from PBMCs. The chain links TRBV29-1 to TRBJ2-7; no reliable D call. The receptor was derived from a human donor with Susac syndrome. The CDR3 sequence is CSATVAYEQYF. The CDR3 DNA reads TGCAGCGCAACAGTAGCCTACGAGCAGTACTTC.